This T cell receptor beta chain was retrieved from a study of T cell responses to AZD1222 COVID-19 vaccine. Germline V gene data show CDR1 as SGDLS and CDR2 as YYNGEE. The CDR3 covers 13 residues. Trimming cost V 0 bases and J 4 bases, with 2 bases left between them. About this clone: Its antigen is as yet unknown.

Some clones are missing from TCRdb's copy, which holds only in-frame ones; the method was immunoSEQ multiplex PCR. Of approximately 150,000 clones in the sample, over 90% are singletons; the top ten hold approximately 0.96%. Points from the study as a whole: Reportedly, close to half of spike-specific TCRs are directed against unmutated variant regions.

This chain links TRBV9 with TRBJ1-6; D is undetermined. The material was peripheral blood, obtained on day 0 of MenACWY control vaccination. This TCR came from an adult in good health. CDR3 in amino acids: CASSVVYNSPLHF. The CDR3 DNA reads TGTGCCAGCAGCGTAGTATATAATTCACCCCTCCACTTT.